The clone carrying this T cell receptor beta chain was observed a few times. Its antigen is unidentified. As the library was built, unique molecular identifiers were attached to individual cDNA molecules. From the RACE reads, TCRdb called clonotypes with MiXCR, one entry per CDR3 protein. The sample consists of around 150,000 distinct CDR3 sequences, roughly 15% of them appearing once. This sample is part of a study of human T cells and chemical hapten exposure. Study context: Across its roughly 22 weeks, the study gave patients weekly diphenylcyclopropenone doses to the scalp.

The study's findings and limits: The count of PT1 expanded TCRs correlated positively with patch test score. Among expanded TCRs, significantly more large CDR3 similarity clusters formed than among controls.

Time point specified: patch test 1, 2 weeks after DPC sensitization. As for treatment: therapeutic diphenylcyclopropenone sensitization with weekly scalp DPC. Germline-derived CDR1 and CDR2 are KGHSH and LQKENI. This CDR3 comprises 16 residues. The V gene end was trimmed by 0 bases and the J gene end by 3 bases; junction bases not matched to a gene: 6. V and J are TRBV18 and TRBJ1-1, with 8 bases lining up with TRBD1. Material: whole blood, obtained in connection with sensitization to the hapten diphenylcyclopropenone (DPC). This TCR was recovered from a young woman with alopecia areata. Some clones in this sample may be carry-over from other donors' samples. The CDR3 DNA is TGTGCCAGCTCACCACCCTATGACAGGGGAGACACTGAAGCTTTCTTT. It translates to CASSPPYDRGDTEAFF.